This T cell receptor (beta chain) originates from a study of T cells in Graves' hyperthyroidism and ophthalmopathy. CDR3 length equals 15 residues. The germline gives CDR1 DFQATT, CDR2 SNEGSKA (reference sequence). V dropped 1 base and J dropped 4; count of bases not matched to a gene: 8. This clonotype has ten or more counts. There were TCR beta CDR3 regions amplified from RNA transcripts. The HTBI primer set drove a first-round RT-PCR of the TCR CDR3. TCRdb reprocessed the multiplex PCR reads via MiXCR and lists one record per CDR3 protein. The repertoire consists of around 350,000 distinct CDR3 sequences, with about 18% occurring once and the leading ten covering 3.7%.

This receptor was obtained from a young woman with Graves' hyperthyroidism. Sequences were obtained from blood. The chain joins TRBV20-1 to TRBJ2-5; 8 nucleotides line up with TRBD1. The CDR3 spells CSARAAGGSGETQYF. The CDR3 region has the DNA TGCAGTGCTAGAGCCGCAGGGGGCTCGGGAGAGACCCAGTACTTC.